Sequencing of this T cell receptor beta chain was carried out in a study of blood T cell repertoires in COVID-19. Looking at the study overall: COVID-19 samples, acute and convalescent, were from the United States, Italy and Spain.

As handled by the study authors: Using reference gene primer amplification, nucleated cell counts were estimated. The repertoire was sequenced with immunoSEQ multiplex PCR; TCRdb's copy has only in-frame clones and lacks some. From that table come the V and J calls and clone size; the DNA was used to work out D and trimming. This table has 160,000 or so clones, less than 85% appearing once. The CDR3 has 16 amino acids. Trimming at V came to 10 bases and at J to 9 bases, leaving 16 bases not matched to a gene. Germline V CDR1 and CDR2: SNHLY, FYNNEI. Participants, about 18 to 90 years old, spanned about two dozen US areas. Recovered status in Cohort 3 required two negative PCRs, clearance, or symptom resolution.

The receptor comes from a man between 60 and 70 years old who had recovered from COVID-19. The V and J genes are TRBV2 and TRBJ2-1; 12 nucleotides line up with TRBD1. Input material: PBMCs or T cells enriched from blood (not recorded which). This chain's CDR3 is CATKPIRDRGHREQFF. The CDR3 nucleotides read TGTGCCACTAAACCAATCCGGGACAGGGGGCATCGTGAGCAGTTCTTC.